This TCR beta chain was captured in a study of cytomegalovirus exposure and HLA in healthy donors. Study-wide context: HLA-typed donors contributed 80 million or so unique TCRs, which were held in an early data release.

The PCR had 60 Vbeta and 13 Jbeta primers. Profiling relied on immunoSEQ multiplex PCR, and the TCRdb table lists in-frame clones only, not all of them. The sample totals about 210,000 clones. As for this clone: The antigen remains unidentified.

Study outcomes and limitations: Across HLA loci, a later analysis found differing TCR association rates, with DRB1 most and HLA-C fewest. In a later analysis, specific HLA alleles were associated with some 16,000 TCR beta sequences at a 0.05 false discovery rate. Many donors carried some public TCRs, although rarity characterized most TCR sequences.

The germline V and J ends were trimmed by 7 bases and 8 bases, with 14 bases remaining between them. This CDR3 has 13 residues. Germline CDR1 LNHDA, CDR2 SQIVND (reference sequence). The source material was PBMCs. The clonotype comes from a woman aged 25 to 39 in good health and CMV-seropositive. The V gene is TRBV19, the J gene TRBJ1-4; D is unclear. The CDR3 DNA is TGTGCCAGTACGGGGATCTGGAACGAAAAACTGTTTTTT. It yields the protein CASTGIWNEKLFF.